This is a list of T cell receptor beta chains from one sample in a study of technical replicates of blood from a handful of donors. The method was immunoSEQ multiplex PCR; TCRdb's version includes in-frame clones alone and lacks a portion of them. The table records about 87,000 clones, approximately 95% of them present only once. Sample: T cells isolated from PBMCs. The receptors were sampled from a human donor in good health. CDR3s include the opening cysteine and the closing phenylalanine or tryptophan. The D gene is left open where the match is weak. Part of the rows lack a size; the others show once, few, many or a class for expanded clones.

J gene	D gene	CDR3 length	V gene	clone size	CDR3 protein
TRBJ1-1	TRBD1	15	TRBV4-1	-	CASSQVRDRDTEAFF
TRBJ1-5	-	14	TRBV6-4	few	CASSEGARVSPQHF
TRBJ2-1	-	13	TRBV7-9	-	CASSHGHYNEQFF
TRBJ2-7	TRBD1	12	TRBV6-1	-	CASRQGAYEQYF
TRBJ2-3	-	15	TRBV7-9	-	CASSLEDSLADTQYF
TRBJ1-2	TRBD1	13	TRBV7-2	once	CASSWTGGLGYTF
TRBJ2-3	TRBD2	15	TRBV28	-	CASSLAGGRTDTQYF
TRBJ1-5	-	14	TRBV28	-	CASSLRGPNQPQHF
TRBJ2-3	TRBD2	18	TRBV7-2	once	CASSLAQEREFGPDTQYF
TRBJ1-5	TRBD1	14	TRBV12-5	few	CASGTGQGSQPQHF
TRBJ2-1	-	14	TRBV27	-	CASSPPLRLHEQFF
TRBJ2-1	-	16	TRBV5-1	-	CASSLRGQQIINEQFF
TRBJ2-7	-	15	TRBV27	-	CASSLYARISYEQYF
TRBJ2-1	TRBD2	16	TRBV23-1	-	CASSQGASGRNNEQFF
TRBJ2-2	-	13	TRBV5-1	-	CASSLGGAGELFF
TRBJ2-7	TRBD2	16	TRBV19	-	CASSLAGTSGIYEQYF
TRBJ1-1	-	12	TRBV19	-	CASSIETGEAFF
TRBJ1-4	-	15	TRBV18	-	CASSPPAGGVEKLFF
TRBJ2-3	TRBD2	16	TRBV28	-	CASSGTPGLAADTQYF
TRBJ2-7	-	11	TRBV7-6	-	CASSSGHRVLF
TRBJ2-7	TRBD1	16	TRBV6-1	-	CASSEFGTGGNYEQYF
TRBJ2-1	TRBD2	14	TRBV30	-	CAWDGSGLYNEQFF